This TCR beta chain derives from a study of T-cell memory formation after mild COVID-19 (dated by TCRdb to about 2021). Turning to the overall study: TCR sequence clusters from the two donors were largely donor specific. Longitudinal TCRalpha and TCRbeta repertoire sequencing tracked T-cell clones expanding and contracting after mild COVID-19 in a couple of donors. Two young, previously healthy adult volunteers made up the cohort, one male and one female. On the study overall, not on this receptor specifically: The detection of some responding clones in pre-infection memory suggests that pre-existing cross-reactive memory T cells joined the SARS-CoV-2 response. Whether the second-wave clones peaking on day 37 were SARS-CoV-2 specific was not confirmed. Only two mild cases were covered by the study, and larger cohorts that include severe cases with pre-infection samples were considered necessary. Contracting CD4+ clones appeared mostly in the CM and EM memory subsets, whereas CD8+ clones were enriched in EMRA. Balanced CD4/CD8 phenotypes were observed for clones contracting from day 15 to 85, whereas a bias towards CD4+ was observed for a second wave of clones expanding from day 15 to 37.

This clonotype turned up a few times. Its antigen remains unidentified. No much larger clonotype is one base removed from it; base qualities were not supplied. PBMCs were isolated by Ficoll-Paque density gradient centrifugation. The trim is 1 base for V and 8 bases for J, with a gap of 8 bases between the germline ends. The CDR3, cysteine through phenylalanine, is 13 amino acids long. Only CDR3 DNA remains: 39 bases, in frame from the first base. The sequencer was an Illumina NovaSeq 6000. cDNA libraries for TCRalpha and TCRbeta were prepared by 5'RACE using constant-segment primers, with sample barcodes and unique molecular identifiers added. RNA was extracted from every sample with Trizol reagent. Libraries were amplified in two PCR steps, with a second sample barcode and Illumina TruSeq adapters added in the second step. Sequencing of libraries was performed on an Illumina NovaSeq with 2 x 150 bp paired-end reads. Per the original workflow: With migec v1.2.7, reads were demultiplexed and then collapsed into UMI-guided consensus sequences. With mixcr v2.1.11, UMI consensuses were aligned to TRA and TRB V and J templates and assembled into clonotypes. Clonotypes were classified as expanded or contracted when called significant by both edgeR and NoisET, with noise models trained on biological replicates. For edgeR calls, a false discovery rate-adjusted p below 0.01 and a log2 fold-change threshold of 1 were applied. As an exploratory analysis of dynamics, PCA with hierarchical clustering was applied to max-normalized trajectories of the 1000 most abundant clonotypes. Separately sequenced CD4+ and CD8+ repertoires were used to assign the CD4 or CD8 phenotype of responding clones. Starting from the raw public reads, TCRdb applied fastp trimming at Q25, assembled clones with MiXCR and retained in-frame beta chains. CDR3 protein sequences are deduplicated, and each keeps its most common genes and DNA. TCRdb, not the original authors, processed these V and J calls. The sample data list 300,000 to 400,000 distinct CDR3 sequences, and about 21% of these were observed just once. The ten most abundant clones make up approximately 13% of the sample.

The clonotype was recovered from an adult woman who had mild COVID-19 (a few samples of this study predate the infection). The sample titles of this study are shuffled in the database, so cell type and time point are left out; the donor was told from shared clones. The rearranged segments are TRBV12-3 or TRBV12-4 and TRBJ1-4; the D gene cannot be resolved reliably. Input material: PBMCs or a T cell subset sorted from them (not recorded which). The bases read TGTGCCAGCAGTTTAGGGGCGGGGGAAAAACTGTTTTTT. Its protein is CASSLGAGEKLFF.